The clone carrying this T cell receptor beta chain was detected a few times. This specimen comes from a study of shared clonotypes between healthy human individuals. J lost 4 bases, V lost 4 bases, and 5 bases had no gene match. Looked up from germline, CDR1 is SGHTS and CDR2 is YDEGEE. There are 14 residues in the CDR3. A CD45RA-negative memory subset and a CD45RA+ naive subset were separated from the CD4+ cells. On sorted subsets, replicate PCRs used approximately 190 ng DNA, or some 27,000 T cell genomes. Libraries were prepared by immunoSEQ multiplex PCR; TCRdb keeps only in-frame clonotypes and omits some of them. This table holds roughly 700,000 clones, about 74% found once.

This rearrangement joins TRBV5-8 to TRBJ2-7, with 10 bases fitting TRBD1. Sequencing input: memory CD4+ T cells sorted from blood. Regarding subset: CD45RA-negative fraction. The clonotype was recovered from a woman aged 30 to 39 in good health. The CDR3 nucleotides are TGTGCCAGCAGCGTACCGGGACAGGGGTACGAGCAGTACTTC. Translated: CASSVPGQGYEQYF.